Presented here are 30 T cell receptor beta chains from one specimen sequenced in a study of spatial heterogeneity in lung cancer. TCRdb reanalysed the 5' RACE reads using MiXCR and keeps one entry per CDR3 protein. The table lists 39,000 or so distinct CDR3 sequences, roughly 8% of them singletons. Described time point: sample taken at primary tumor resection. Whole RNA was taken from tumor, nontumor lung or frozen PBMC; it was then sequenced unsorted. Material: PBMCs, obtained at surgery. Receptor source: a male donor with early-stage non-small cell lung cancer.

There are a few counts of this clonotype. This rearrangement joins TRBV7-2 to TRBJ2-3; 7 positions agree with TRBD2. J was trimmed by 1 base and V by 4 bases; bases with no gene match: 8. Looked up from germline, CDR1 is SGHTA and CDR2 is FQGNSA. This CDR3 comprises 16 residues. The CDR3 sequence: CASSSQRGPRTDTQYF. As DNA, the CDR3 is TGTGCCAGCAGCTCACAGCGGGGCCCCCGCACAGATACGCAGTATTTT.

This clonotype was found many times. The DNA of the CDR3 is TGTGCCACCGTCTCTAGCGGTTACAATGAGCAGTTCTTC. Its translation: CATVSSGYNEQFF. The chain links TRBV24-1 to TRBJ2-1; 7 bases fit TRBD2. CDR3 length equals 13 residues. V lost 9 bases to trimming and J lost 4 bases; unmatched junction nucleotides: 5. CDR1 is KGHDR, CDR2 SFDVKD, per germline.

This clonotype appeared many times. The rearrangement links TRBV7-6 to TRBJ1-5, with D perhaps matching TRBD1 (5 bases). Deletions cut 4 bases from V and 5 bases from J, with 9 bases between. The CDR3 sequence is 13 residues long. Per germline, CDR1 SGHVS and CDR2 FNYEAQ. The CDR3 sequence is CASSSQGDQPQHF. CDR3 DNA sequence: TGTGCCAGCAGCTCCCAGGGCGATCAGCCCCAGCATTTT.

This chain links TRBV18 with TRBJ2-5; either TRBD1 or TRBD2 may supply D (5 bases each). Per germline, CDR1 KGHSH and CDR2 LQKENI. The V gene lost 3 bases and the J gene lost 1 base, with 15 bases spanning the gap. CDR3 length: 16 amino acids. This chain's CDR3 is CASSPLVRGGQETQYF. In DNA form, the CDR3 reads TGTGCCAGCTCACCGTTAGTTCGTGGGGGCCAAGAGACCCAGTACTTC.

The sample holds many counts of this clonotype. The chain employs TRBV6-2 or TRBV6-3 and TRBJ2-1, with D perhaps given as TRBD1 or TRBD2 (5 bases each). The CDR3 is made up of 15 amino acids. V was cut by 4 bases and J by 8 bases, with 18 bases left in between. Germline CDR1 reads MNHEY; CDR2 reads SVGEGT. The CDR3 loop reads CASSSLRGWNDEQFF. CDR3 sequence (DNA): TGTGCCAGCAGTTCGTTGAGGGGTTGGAACGATGAGCAGTTCTTC.

This clonotype was observed at least ten times. The chain is built from TRBV20-1 and TRBJ1-1; a possible D gene is TRBD1 (5 bases). The V and J ends lost 3 bases and 0 bases respectively, with 11 bases between them. Germline loops: CDR1 DFQATT, CDR2 SNEGSKA (reference sequence). This CDR3 is 14 amino acids long. CDR3 in DNA: TGCAGTGCTAGTGGCGGACAAATGAACACTGAAGCTTTCTTT. Its protein product is CSASGGQMNTEAFF.

The gene calls are TRBV11-2 and TRBJ2-3, with D possibly matching TRBD2 (7 bases). The CDR3 runs 16 residues. V was trimmed by 7 bases and J by 1 base, leaving 18 bases between them. Germline V CDR1 and CDR2: SGHAT, FQNNGV. CDR3 coding DNA: TGTGCCAGCACCCCGGGGGGCGGGGGTCGCACAGATACGCAGTATTTT. Residues: CASTPGGGGRTDTQYF. The whole variable domain, filled in from reference TRBV11-2 and TRBJ2-3, reads EAGVAQSPRYKIIEKRQSVAFWCNPISGHATLYWYQQILGQGPKLLIQFQNNGVVDDSQLPKDRFSAERLKGVDSTLKIQPAKLEDSAVYLCASTPGGGGRTDTQYFGPGTRLTVL.

A few counts support this clonotype. The rearrangement links TRBV6-6 to TRBJ2-7, with D uncertain. Germline V lookup: CDR1 MNHNY, CDR2 SVGAGI (reference sequence). Trimming left V 6 bases short and J 3 bases short, with 9 bases between. The length of the CDR3 is 12 residues. The CDR3 region has the DNA TGTGCCAGCAGAAAGACACGCTACGAGCAGTACTTC. The encoded protein is CASRKTRYEQYF.

This clonotype was counted many times. The chain links TRBV4-3 to TRBJ2-2, with D unclear. This CDR3 is built from 15 residues. Trimming stripped 1 base from V and 1 base from J, with 7 bases between. CDR1 and CDR2 (germline): LGHNA, YSLEER. The CDR3 here is CASSQGSLNTGELFF. CDR3 sequence (DNA): TGCGCCAGCAGCCAAGGGAGCCTGAACACCGGGGAGCTGTTTTTT.

This clonotype was recorded at least ten times. The chain is built from TRBV7-2 and TRBJ2-3; D ambiguous. There are 16 residues in the CDR3. Germline V gene data show CDR1 as SGHTA and CDR2 as FQGNSA. The V end was cut by 1 base, the J end by 2 bases, with 13 bases between. The CDR3 bases are TGTGCCAGCAGCTTAGGGGGTGGGCTTCCCACAGATACGCAGTATTTT. Translated: CASSLGGGLPTDTQYF.

With regard to this clonotype: A read error may explain this, as a much larger clone is one base away. This chain links TRBV18 with TRBJ2-2; D possibly matches TRBD1 or TRBD2 (5 bases each). CDR3 length: 14 amino acids. Germline V gives CDR1 KGHSH, CDR2 LQKENI. The CDR3 nucleotides read TGTGCCAGCTCACCCTCGTGGAACACCGGGGCGCTGTTTTTT. Protein product: CASSPSWNTGALFF.

This clonotype was observed many times. Written as DNA, the CDR3 is TGCGCCAGCAGCCCCTTGACAGGGATTGATGAAAAACTGTTTTTT. Its protein product is CASSPLTGIDEKLFF. The J gene is TRBJ1-4, the V gene TRBV4-3; 7 bases agree with TRBD1. Trimming at V came to 4 bases and at J to 6 bases, leaving 8 bases not matched to a gene. From germline, CDR1 is LGHNA and CDR2 YSLEER. The CDR3 runs to 15 residues.

This clonotype was counted at least ten times. The J gene is TRBJ2-1, the V gene TRBV7-9; 13 nucleotides agree with TRBD2. This CDR3 region has 15 residues. The junction had 2 bases not matched to a gene; V was cut back by 3 bases and J by 6 bases. Germline V lookup: CDR1 SEHNR, CDR2 FQNEAQ (reference sequence). The CDR3 DNA reads TGTGCCAGCAGCTTCACTAGCGGGAGGGCCAATGAGCAGTTCTTC. This encodes CASSFTSGRANEQFF. Drawing the rest from reference TRBV7-9 and TRBJ2-1, the complete variable domain is DTGVSQNPRHKITKRGQNVTFRCDPISEHNRLYWYRQTLGQGPEFLTYFQNEAQLEKSRLLSDRFSAERPKGSFSTLEIQRTEQGDSAMYLCASSFTSGRANEQFFGPGTRLTVL.

J is TRBJ2-5 and V is TRBV5-1; D might be TRBD2 (6 bases). Looked up from germline, CDR1 is SGHRS and CDR2 is YFSETQ. The V and J ends lost 0 bases and 2 bases respectively, with 11 bases between them. The CDR3 extends over 15 amino acids. CDR3: CASSLAGLNQETQYF. The CDR3 DNA reads TGCGCCAGCAGCTTGGCGGGACTTAATCAAGAGACCCAGTACTTC.

V gene TRBV12-3 or TRBV12-4 combines with J gene TRBJ1-1; 9 bases fit TRBD1. Trimming removed 9 bases from V and 4 bases from J; junction bases left unmatched: 9. This CDR3 region has 14 residues. The CDR3 nucleotides are TGTGCCAGTATCCGGGACAGGGCGAGCACTGAAGCTTTCTTT. The encoded protein is CASIRDRASTEAFF.

This clonotype was found many times. V gene TRBV7-3 combines with J gene TRBJ2-3; 9 nucleotides agree with TRBD2. Trimming at V came to 2 bases and at J to 2 bases, leaving 2 bases not matched to a gene. Germline loops: CDR1 SGHTA, CDR2 FQGTGA. The CDR3 loop spans 15 amino acids. The CDR3 region is CASSLAGGTTDTQYF. As DNA, the CDR3 is TGTGCCAGCAGCTTAGCGGGGGGGACCACAGATACGCAGTATTTT.

This clonotype appeared a few times. The V gene is TRBV19, the J gene TRBJ2-6, with TRBD2 identical over 7 bases. V was pared by 6 bases and J by 4 bases, with 3 bases of the junction left unmatched. Germline CDR1 reads LNHDA; CDR2 reads SQIVND (reference sequence). The CDR3 totals 14 residues. CDR3 sequence: CASSAGAGANVLTF. As DNA, the CDR3 is TGTGCCAGTAGCGCGGGAGCGGGGGCCAACGTCCTGACTTTC.

This clonotype was picked up many times. The CDR3 DNA reads TGTGCCAGCAGGTCACAGGGAGATACGCAGTATTTT. Translated, it gives CASRSQGDTQYF. The chain links TRBV6-5 to TRBJ2-3, with D perhaps matching TRBD1 (6 bases). This CDR3 region has 12 residues. CDR1 is MNHEY and CDR2 is SVGAGI in the germline V gene. V gave up 6 bases and J gave up 5 bases, with 9 bases separating them.

This clonotype was observed at least ten times. The chain has TRBV4-3 and TRBJ1-1; TRBD1 aligns across 7 bases. This CDR3 contains 14 residues. CDR1 and CDR2 (germline): LGHNA, YSLEER. Unmatched junction bases numbered 4, after V lost 0 bases and J lost 6 bases. The CDR3 DNA follows: TGCGCCAGCAGCCAAGATCAGGGGGGACCTGAAGCTTTCTTT. It yields the protein CASSQDQGGPEAFF.

This clonotype was counted ten times or more. The chain couples TRBV5-1 to TRBJ2-2, with no clear D. The germline V gene has CDR1 SGHRS and CDR2 YFSETQ. V shed 2 bases and J shed 0 bases, with 5 bases lying between them. The CDR3 extends over 14 amino acids. The CDR3 DNA reads TGCGCCAGCAGCTTCATCGCGAACACCGGGGAGCTGTTTTTT. It encodes CASSFIANTGELFF.

This clonotype was recorded many times. This chain's CDR3 is CASSSPGGRSYNEQFF. CDR3 nucleotides: TGTGCCAGCAGCTCCCCAGGCGGTCGCTCCTACAATGAGCAGTTCTTC. The chain recombines TRBV11-3 with TRBJ2-1; D gene unclear. The CDR3 consists of 16 residues. The germline gives CDR1 SGHNT, CDR2 YENEEA. V was clipped by 4 bases and J by 0 bases, with 13 bases between them.

This clonotype was seen ten or more times. This chain joins TRBV29-1 and TRBJ2-5, with 11 bases lining up with TRBD1. Germline loops: CDR1 SQVTM, CDR2 ANQGSEA. The V and J ends lost 6 bases and 5 bases, in that order; junction bases with no gene match: 5. There are 13 residues in the CDR3. In DNA, the CDR3 is TGCAGCGTGTCCGGGACAGGGGGGGAGACCCAGTACTTC. This codes for CSVSGTGGETQYF.

This clonotype was counted a few times. The chain has TRBV5-1 and TRBJ2-4; 7 bases line up with TRBD2. V gave up 4 bases and J gave up 6 bases; unmatched junction bases: 7. CDR1 and CDR2 (germline): SGHRS, YFSETQ. This CDR3 has 14 amino acids. The CDR3 region is CASSPGEGGNIQYF. The CDR3, as DNA: TGCGCCAGCAGCCCGGGGGAGGGTGGAAACATTCAGTACTTC.

This clonotype was seen a few times. The chain carries TRBV6-5 and TRBJ2-3; D not certain. Germline CDR1 reads MNHEY; CDR2 reads SVGAGI. The CDR3 length is 15 residues. V was trimmed by 4 bases and J by 0 bases, leaving 11 bases between them. CDR3 nucleotide sequence: TGTGCCAGCAGTTGGGCCCTCCGAAGCACAGATACGCAGTATTTT. Translation: CASSWALRSTDTQYF.

Points on this clonotype: A read error may be the cause here, since a much bigger clone is one base away. This likely comes from a read error, as the CDR3 has no conserved phenylalanine or tryptophan at its end. V usage is TRBV3-1 and J usage is TRBJ1-1; no reliable D call. The CDR3 length is 12 residues. Germline V CDR1 and CDR2: LGHDT, YNNKEL (reference sequence). V lost 7 bases to trimming and J lost 8 bases, with 14 bases between them. The CDR3 sequence: CASTRPGYEAFL. CDR3 coding DNA: TGTGCCAGCACCCGCCCGGGGTACGAAGCTTTCCTT.

The V and J genes are TRBV7-3 and TRBJ2-2, with TRBD1 matching 9 bases. J lost 4 bases, V lost 0 bases, and 6 bases had no gene match. The CDR3 contains 17 residues. In germline, CDR1 is SGHTA, CDR2 FQGTGA. CDR3 nucleotides: TGTGCCAGCAGCTTAACCGCACAGGGGGCTTTCACCGGGGAGCTGTTTTTT. The encoded protein is CASSLTAQGAFTGELFF.

This clonotype was seen more than once but under ten times. This chain joins TRBV30 and TRBJ2-5; D uncertain. CDR1 is GTSNPN and CDR2 is SVGIG in the germline V gene (reference sequence). The CDR3 runs 11 residues. Trimming left V 0 bases short and J 2 bases short, with 1 base between. CDR3 DNA sequence: TGTGCCTGGAGTGTACAAGAGACCCAGTACTTC. The encoded protein is CAWSVQETQYF.

V is TRBV5-1 and J is TRBJ2-1; D is perhaps TRBD2 (5 bases). There are 15 residues in the CDR3. CDR1 SGHRS and CDR2 YFSETQ come from the germline V gene. V lost 1 base to trimming and J lost 0 bases, with 8 bases between them. The CDR3 coding sequence is TGCGCCAGCAGCTTGTCTGCGGGCTCCTACAATGAGCAGTTCTTC. It translates to CASSLSAGSYNEQFF.

The V gene is TRBV7-7, the J gene TRBJ2-5; D tentatively reads TRBD1 or TRBD2 (5 bases each). The CDR3 runs to 12 residues. Germline CDR1 reads SSHAT; CDR2 reads FNYEAQ (reference sequence). DNA of the CDR3: TGTGCTAGCTCCGGGGACGCAGAGACCCAGTACTTC. Translation: CASSGDAETQYF.

There are many counts of this clonotype. An end of the junction differs from the germline gene, which may be a read error. V and J are TRBV7-7 and TRBJ2-3; no firm D call. CDR3 length: 13 residues. In germline, CDR1 is SSHAT, CDR2 FNYEAQ (reference sequence). The CDR3 reads CASSSTQADTQYF. The CDR3 nucleotides are TGTGCTAGCAGCTCAACCCAGGCAGATACGCAGTATTTT.